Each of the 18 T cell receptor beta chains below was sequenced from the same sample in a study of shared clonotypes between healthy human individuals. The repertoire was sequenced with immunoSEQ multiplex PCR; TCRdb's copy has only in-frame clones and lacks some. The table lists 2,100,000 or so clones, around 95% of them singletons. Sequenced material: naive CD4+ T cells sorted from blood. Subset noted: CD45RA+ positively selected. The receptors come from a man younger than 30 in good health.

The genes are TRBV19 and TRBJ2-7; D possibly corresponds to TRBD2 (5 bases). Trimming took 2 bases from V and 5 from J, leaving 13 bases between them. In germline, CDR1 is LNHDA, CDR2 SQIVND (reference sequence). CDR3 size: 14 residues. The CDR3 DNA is TGTGCCAGTAGTATATTCGGGCCGGAGGACGAGCAGTACTTC. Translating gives CASSIFGPEDEQYF.

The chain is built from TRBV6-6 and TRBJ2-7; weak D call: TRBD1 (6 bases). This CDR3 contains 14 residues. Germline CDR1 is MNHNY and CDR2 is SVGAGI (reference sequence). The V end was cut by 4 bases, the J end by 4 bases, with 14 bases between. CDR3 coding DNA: TGTGCCAGCAGTTTTTTATGGACAGCTTACGAGCAGTACTTC. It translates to CASSFLWTAYEQYF.

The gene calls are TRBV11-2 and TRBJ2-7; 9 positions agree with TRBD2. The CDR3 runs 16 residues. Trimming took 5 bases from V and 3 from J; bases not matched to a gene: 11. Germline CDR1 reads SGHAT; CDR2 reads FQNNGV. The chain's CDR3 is CASSPPWREGNYEQYF. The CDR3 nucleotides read TGTGCCAGCAGCCCGCCCTGGCGGGAGGGCAACTACGAGCAGTACTTC.

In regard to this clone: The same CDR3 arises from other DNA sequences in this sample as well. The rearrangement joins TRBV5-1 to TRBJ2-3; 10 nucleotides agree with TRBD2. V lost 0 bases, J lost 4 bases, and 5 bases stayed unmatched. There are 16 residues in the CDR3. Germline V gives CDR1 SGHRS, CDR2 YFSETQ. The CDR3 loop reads CASSLEASGGSDTQYF. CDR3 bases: TGCGCCAGCAGCTTGGAAGCTAGCGGGGGATCAGATACGCAGTATTTT.

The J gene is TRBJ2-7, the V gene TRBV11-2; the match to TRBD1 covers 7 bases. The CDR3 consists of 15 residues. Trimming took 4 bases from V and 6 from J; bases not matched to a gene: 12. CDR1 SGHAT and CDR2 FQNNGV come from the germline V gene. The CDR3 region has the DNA TGTGCCAGCAGCTACCCCGACTCCAGGGGGACCGAGCAGTACTTC. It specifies CASSYPDSRGTEQYF.

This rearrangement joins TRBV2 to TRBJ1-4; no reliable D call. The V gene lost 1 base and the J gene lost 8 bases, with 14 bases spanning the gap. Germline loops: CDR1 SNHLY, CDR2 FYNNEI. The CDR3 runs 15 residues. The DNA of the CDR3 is TGTGCCAGCAGTGAAGGTCCGGGTGTGAACGAAAAACTGTTTTTT. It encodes CASSEGPGVNEKLFF.

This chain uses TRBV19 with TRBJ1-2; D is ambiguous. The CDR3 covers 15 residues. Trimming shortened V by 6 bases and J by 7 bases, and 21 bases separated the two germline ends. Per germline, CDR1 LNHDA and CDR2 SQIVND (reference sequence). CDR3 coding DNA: TGTGCCAGTAGACCCAGCCGCTTTGTTACCGCTGGCTACACCTTC. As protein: CASRPSRFVTAGYTF.

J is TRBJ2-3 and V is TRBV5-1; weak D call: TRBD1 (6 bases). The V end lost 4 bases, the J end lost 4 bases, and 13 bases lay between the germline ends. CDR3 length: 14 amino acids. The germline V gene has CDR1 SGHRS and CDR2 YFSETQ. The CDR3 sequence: CASSRVQGADTQYF. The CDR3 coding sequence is TGCGCCAGCAGCCGGGTACAGGGTGCAGATACGCAGTATTTT.

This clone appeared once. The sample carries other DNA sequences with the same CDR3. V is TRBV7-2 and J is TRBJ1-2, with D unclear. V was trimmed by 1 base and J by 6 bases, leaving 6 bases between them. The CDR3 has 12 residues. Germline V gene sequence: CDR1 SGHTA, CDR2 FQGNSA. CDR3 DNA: TGTGCCAGCAGCTTAGGCTGGGATGGCTACACCTTC. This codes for CASSLGWDGYTF.

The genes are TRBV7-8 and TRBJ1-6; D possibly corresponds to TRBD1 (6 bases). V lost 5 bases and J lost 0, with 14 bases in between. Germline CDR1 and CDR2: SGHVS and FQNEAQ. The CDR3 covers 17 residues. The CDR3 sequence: CASSITGTSSYNSPLHF. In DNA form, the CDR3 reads TGTGCCAGCAGCATTACAGGGACCAGCTCCTATAATTCACCCCTCCACTTT.

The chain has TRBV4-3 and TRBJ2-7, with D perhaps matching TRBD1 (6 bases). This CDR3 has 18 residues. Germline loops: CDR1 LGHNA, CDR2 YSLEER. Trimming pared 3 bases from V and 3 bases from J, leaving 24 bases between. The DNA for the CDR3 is TGCGCCAGCAGCCAGGGGACATCATACTTTCCCGATTTCTACGAGCAGTACTTC. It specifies CASSQGTSYFPDFYEQYF.

The CDR3 spells CASRSNGGPRETQYF. CDR3 sequence (DNA): TGTGCCAGCAGATCAAACGGGGGCCCTCGAGAGACCCAGTACTTC. This chain links TRBV27 with TRBJ2-5; D tentatively reads TRBD1 or TRBD2 (6 bases each). Germline CDR1 is MNHEY and CDR2 is SMNVEV (reference sequence). V lost 6 bases and J 4 bases, leaving 18 bases between the germline ends. CDR3 length: 15 amino acids.

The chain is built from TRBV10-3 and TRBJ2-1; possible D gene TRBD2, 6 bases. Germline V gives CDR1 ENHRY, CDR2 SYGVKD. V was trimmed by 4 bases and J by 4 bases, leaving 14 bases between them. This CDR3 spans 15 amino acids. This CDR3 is CAISAGKEGYNEQFF. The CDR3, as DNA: TGTGCCATCAGTGCAGGGAAGGAGGGATACAATGAGCAGTTCTTC.

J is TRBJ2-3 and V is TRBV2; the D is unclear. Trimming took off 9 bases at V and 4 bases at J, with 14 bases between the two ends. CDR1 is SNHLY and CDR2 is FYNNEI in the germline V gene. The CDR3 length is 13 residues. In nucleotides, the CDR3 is TGTGCCAGTGAAGATCGGGCCCCAGATACGCAGTATTTT. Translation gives CASEDRAPDTQYF. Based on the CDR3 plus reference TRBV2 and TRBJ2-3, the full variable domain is EPEVTQTPSHQVTQMGQEVILRCVPISNHLYFYWYRQILGQKVEFLVSFYNNEISEKSEIFDDQFSVERPDGSNFTLKIRSTKLEDSAMYFCASEDRAPDTQYFGPGTRLTVL.

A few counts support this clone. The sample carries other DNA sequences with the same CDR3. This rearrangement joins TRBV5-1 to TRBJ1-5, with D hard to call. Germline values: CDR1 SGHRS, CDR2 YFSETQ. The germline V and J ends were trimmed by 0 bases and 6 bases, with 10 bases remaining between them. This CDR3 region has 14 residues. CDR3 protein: CASSLGREGQPQHF. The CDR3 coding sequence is TGCGCCAGCAGCTTGGGAAGGGAGGGTCAGCCCCAGCATTTT.

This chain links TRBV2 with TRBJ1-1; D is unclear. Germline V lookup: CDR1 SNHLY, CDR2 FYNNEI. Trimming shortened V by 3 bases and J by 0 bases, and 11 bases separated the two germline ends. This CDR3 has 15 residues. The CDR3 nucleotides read TGTGCCAGCAGTGACAGTTCCGTTATGAACACTGAAGCTTTCTTT. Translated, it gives CASSDSSVMNTEAFF.

The DNA for the CDR3 is TGCGCCAGCAGTGAGTCGGGGACAGCCTACGAGCAGTACTTC. Residues: CASSESGTAYEQYF. The chain has TRBV10-1 and TRBJ2-7; 7 bases fit TRBD1. Germline CDR1 and CDR2: WNHNN and SYGVQD (reference sequence). The CDR3 totals 14 residues. The ends lost 0 bases at V and 2 bases at J; junction bases unmatched: 1.

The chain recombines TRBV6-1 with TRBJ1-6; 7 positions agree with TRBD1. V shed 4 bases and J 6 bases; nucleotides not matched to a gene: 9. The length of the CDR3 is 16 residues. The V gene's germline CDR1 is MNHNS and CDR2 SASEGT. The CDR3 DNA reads TGTGCCAGCAGTGCCAAACCCGGGACAGCTAATTCACCCCTCCACTTT. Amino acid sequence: CASSAKPGTANSPLHF.